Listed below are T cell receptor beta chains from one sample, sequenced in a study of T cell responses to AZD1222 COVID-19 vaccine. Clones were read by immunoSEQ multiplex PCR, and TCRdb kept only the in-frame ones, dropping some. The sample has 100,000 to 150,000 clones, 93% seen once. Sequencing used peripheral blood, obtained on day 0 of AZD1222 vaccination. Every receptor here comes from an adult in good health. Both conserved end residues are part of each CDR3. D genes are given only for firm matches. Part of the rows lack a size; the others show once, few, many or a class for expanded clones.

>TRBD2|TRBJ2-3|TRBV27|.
TGTGCCAGCAGTTTACGGCGACTAGCGGGGGCAGATACGCAGTATTTT
CASSLRRLAGADTQYF
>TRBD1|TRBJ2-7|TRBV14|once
TGTGCCAGCAGCCCCGGACAGGGCTACGAGCAGTACTTC
CASSPGQGYEQYF
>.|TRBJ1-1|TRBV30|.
TGTGCCTACGCGGGGCTTGAGGGAAGGGTCACTGAAGCTTTCTTT
CAYAGLEGRVTEAFF
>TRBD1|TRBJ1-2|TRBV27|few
TGTGCCAGCAAAAGGGACAGGGCTTCCTATGGCTACACCTTC
CASKRDRASYGYTF
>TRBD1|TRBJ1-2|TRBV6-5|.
TGTGCCAGCGGGACAGTGGTCTACCCGACAGTGGTCTACACCTTC
CASGTVVYPTVVYTF
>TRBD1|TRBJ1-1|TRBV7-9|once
TGTGCCAGCAGCTTAAGGAGGGCAGGGACAGGGGGAATGAACACTGAAGCTTTCTTT
CASSLRRAGTGGMNTEAFF
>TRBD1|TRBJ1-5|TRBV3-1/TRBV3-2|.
TGTGCCAGCAGCCAAGAGGGGGACAGGGTTATTAGCAATCAGCCCCAGCATTTT
CASSQEGDRVISNQPQHF
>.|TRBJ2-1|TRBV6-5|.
TGTGCCAGCAGTTACAAGAGACAGCATGAGCAGTTCTTC
CASSYKRQHEQFF
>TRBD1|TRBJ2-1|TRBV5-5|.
TGTGCCAGCAGCTTGGCCGGGACAGGGGGTTGGGAGCAGTTCTTC
CASSLAGTGGWEQFF
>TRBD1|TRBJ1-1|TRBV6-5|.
TGTGCCAGCAATCCGGGACAGGGAGGAGCTTTCTTT
CASNPGQGGAFF
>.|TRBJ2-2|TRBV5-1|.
TGCGCCAGCAGCTTGGTGGGGCAGAACACCGGGGAGCTGTTTTTT
CASSLVGQNTGELFF
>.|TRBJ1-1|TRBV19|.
TGTGCCAGTAGTGACGCCCTGGGGCGGAGGAACACTGAAGCTTTCTTT
CASSDALGRRNTEAFF
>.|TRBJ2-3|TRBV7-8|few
TGTGCCAGCAGCTTACTGGACCTAGGATACAATACGCAGTATTTT
CASSLLDLGYNTQYF
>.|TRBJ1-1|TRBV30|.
TGTGCCTGTTACCCGGGGGCGGGGGGTTTCTTT
CACYPGAGGFF
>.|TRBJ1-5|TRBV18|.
TGTGCCAGCTCACCACGGAGCGGGATTAATCAGCCCCAGCATTTT
CASSPRSGINQPQHF
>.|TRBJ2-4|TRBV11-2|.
TGTGCCAGCAGCTTAGTAGCCCCTCCTCTTAACGGAGGGAACATTCAGTACTTC
CASSLVAPPLNGGNIQYF
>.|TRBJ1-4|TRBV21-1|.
TGTGCCAGCAGAGACTCTCGGTGGGGACAGGCTGAAAAACTGTTTTTT
CASRDSRWGQAEKLFF
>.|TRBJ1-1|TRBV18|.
TGTGCCAGCTCCCAACTAGGGGAAGCTTTCTTT
CASSQLGEAFF
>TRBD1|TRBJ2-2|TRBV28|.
TGTGCCAGCAGTTTGAACAGGGGGCTGAACACCGGGGAGCTGTTTTTT
CASSLNRGLNTGELFF
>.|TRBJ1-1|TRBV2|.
TGTGCCAACGCCGGGATGGTAAACACTGAAGCTTTCTTT
CANAGMVNTEAFF
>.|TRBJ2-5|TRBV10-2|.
TGCGCCAGCAGTGAGCTGGGGGGCAGGGGGACCCAGTACTTC
CASSELGGRGTQYF
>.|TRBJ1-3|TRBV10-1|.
TGCGCCAGCAGCCCGGTGAACCCTGGAAACACCATATATTTT
CASSPVNPGNTIYF
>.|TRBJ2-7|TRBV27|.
TGTGCCAGCAGTCTGGGCCCGCTCTACGAGCAGTACTTC
CASSLGPLYEQYF
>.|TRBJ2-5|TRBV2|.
TGTGCCAGCAGGCGGGACGCGGTGGAAGAGACCCAGTACTTC
CASRRDAVEETQYF
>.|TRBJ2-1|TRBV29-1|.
TGCAGCGTTGGCCTTTACACGAGGAATGAGCAGTTCTTC
CSVGLYTRNEQFF
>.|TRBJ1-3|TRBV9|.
TGTGCCAGCAGCGCCTCGGACGGAGGTGGCTCTGGAAACACCATATATTTT
CASSASDGGGSGNTIYF
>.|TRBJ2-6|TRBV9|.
TGTGCCAGCAGCGTAGGGGACTTCTCTGGGGCCAACGTCCTGACTTTC
CASSVGDFSGANVLTF
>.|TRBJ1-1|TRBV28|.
TGTGCCAGCAACTCAGTGAACACTGAAGCTTTCTTT
CASNSVNTEAFF
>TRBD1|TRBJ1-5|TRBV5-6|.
TGTGCCAGCAGCCCTGGGACAGGGCACCAGCCCCAGCATTTT
CASSPGTGHQPQHF
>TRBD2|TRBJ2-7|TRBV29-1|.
TGCAGCGTTGCGGTCGGCGGGAGTTACGAGCAGTACTTC
CSVAVGGSYEQYF
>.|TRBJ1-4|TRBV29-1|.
TGCAGCGTTGAAGACGGGGGAGCTGGATATGAAAAACTGTTTTTT
CSVEDGGAGYEKLFF
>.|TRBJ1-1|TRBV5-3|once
TGTGCCAGAAGCTTGGTGAACACTGAAGCTTTCTTT
CARSLVNTEAFF
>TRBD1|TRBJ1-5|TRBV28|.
TGTGCCAGCAGTTCGACAGGGATGGGGGATCAGCCCCAGCATTTT
CASSSTGMGDQPQHF
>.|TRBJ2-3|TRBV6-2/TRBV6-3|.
TGTGCCAGCAGTGTAGGCCATCCAGATACGCAGTATTTT
CASSVGHPDTQYF
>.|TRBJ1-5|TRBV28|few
TGTGCCAGCAGTCCCCCTAGCAATCAGCCCCAGCATTTT
CASSPPSNQPQHF
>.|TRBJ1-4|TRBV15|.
TGTGCCACCAGCAGAGATATAGGGAGCGAAAAACTGTTTTTT
CATSRDIGSEKLFF
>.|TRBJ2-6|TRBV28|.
TGTGCCAGCAGGTCTGGCGGGGCTCTCCAAATCTCTGGGGCCAACGTCCTGACTTTC
CASRSGGALQISGANVLTF
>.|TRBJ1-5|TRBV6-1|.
TGTGCCAGCAGTGAGAAAAATAGCAATCAGCCCCAGCATTTT
CASSEKNSNQPQHF
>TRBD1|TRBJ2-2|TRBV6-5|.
TGTGCCACCCACGGGGACAGCTACACCGGGGAGCTGTTTTTT
CATHGDSYTGELFF
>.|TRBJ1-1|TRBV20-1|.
TGCAGTGCTAGACCCACAGCTTTCTTT
CSARPTAFF
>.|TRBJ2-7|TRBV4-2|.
TGTGCCAGCAGTGGAGGGGACGAGCAGTACTTC
CASSGGDEQYF
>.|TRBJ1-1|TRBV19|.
TGTGCCAGTAGTCCCCTCGGGCTATCCACCGTCGGGGGCACTGAAGCTTTCTTT
CASSPLGLSTVGGTEAFF
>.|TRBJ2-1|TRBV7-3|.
TGTGCCAGCAGCGACACCCGGTCACCAACCTACAATGAGCAGTTCTTC
CASSDTRSPTYNEQFF
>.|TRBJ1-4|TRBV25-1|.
TGTGCCAGCAGTGAATCCTCAGTCCTCGCGGGGGCTCGTGAAAAACTGTTTTTT
CASSESSVLAGAREKLFF
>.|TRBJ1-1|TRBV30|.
TGTGCCTGGAGTGTGTCCGTTAAGAACACTGAAGCTTTCTTT
CAWSVSVKNTEAFF
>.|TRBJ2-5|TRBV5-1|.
TGCGCCAGCAGCTCGCTTGGGGAGACCCAGTACTTC
CASSSLGETQYF
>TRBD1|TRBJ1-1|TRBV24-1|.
TGTGCCACCAGTGCAGACAGGGTGAACACTGAAGCTTTCTTT
CATSADRVNTEAFF
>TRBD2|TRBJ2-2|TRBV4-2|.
TGTGCCAGCAGCCCAGCGGGAAGGACGAACACCGGGGAGCTGTTTTTT
CASSPAGRTNTGELFF
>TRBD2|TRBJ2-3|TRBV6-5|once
TGTGCCAGCAGCCCAGCGGGGACCCCCGATACGCAGTATTTT
CASSPAGTPDTQYF
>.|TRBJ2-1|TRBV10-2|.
TGCGCCAGCATGAGGGGTCGGACCTACAATGAGCAGTTCTTC
CASMRGRTYNEQFF
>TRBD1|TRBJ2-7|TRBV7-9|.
TGTGCCAGCAGCTCCGGACAGGACTACGAGCAGTACTTC
CASSSGQDYEQYF
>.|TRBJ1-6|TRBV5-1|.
TGCGCCAGCAGCTGGACGGGGGCAAATTCACCCCTCCACTTT
CASSWTGANSPLHF